A selection of T cell receptor beta chains follows, all from one sample in a study of cytomegalovirus exposure and HLA in healthy donors. Repertoires were generated with immunoSEQ multiplex PCR, while TCRdb's copy carries only in-frame clones and drops some. The repertoire holds 150,000 to 200,000 clones, with roughly 85% as singletons. The sequencing input was PBMCs. The receptors were sampled from a woman aged 25 to 45 in good health and CMV-seropositive. CDR3s include the opening cysteine and the closing phenylalanine or tryptophan. Fields, in order: J gene, V gene, D gene, clone size, CDR3 DNA, CDR3 protein. The D gene is left open where the match is weak. Size is omitted from some rows. Given values are once, few, many or a class for expanded clones.

j_gene: TRBJ2-3; v_gene: TRBV5-1; d_gene: NA; abundance: NA; CDR3nt: TGCGCCAGCAGCTTTCAGGACACAGATACGCAGTATTTT; CDR3aa: CASSFQDTDTQYF
j_gene: TRBJ2-1; v_gene: TRBV7-9; d_gene: NA; abundance: once; CDR3nt: TGTGCCAGCAGCAACGCGCGGGGCGGCGGTGAGCAGTTCTTC; CDR3aa: CASSNARGGGEQFF
j_gene: TRBJ2-7; v_gene: TRBV10-1; d_gene: TRBD1; abundance: NA; CDR3nt: TGCGCCAGCAGTCCCGGGACAGGGGCCTACGAGCAGTACTTC; CDR3aa: CASSPGTGAYEQYF
j_gene: TRBJ2-2; v_gene: TRBV6-5; d_gene: TRBD1; abundance: NA; CDR3nt: TGTGCCAGCAGTCTTGACACAGGGGGCACCGGGGAGCTGTTTTTT; CDR3aa: CASSLDTGGTGELFF
j_gene: TRBJ2-3; v_gene: TRBV19; d_gene: NA; abundance: NA; CDR3nt: TGTGCCAGTCGAACGGAGGACCTCAGCACAGATACGCAGTATTTT; CDR3aa: CASRTEDLSTDTQYF
j_gene: TRBJ2-1; v_gene: TRBV7-2; d_gene: NA; abundance: NA; CDR3nt: TGTGCCAGCAGACAATCTCGGAACATGGGGCTACAGTTCTTC; CDR3aa: CASRQSRNMGLQFF
j_gene: TRBJ1-1; v_gene: TRBV5-1; d_gene: NA; abundance: NA; CDR3nt: TGCGCCAGCAGCTTGAGGGGCTACACTGAAGCTTTCTTT; CDR3aa: CASSLRGYTEAFF
j_gene: TRBJ1-1; v_gene: TRBV7-9; d_gene: NA; abundance: NA; CDR3nt: TGTGCCAGCAGCTTAGTTAGAACTGAAGCTTTCTTT; CDR3aa: CASSLVRTEAFF
j_gene: TRBJ2-6; v_gene: TRBV6-5; d_gene: NA; abundance: medium-sized; CDR3nt: TGTGCCAGCAGTTACGGCCTCTCTGGGGCCAACGTCCTGACTTTC; CDR3aa: CASSYGLSGANVLTF
j_gene: TRBJ1-2; v_gene: TRBV5-4; d_gene: TRBD1; abundance: once; CDR3nt: TGTGCCAGCAGCTTCGGGACAGGGGGCGCATATGGCTACACCTTC; CDR3aa: CASSFGTGGAYGYTF
j_gene: TRBJ2-1; v_gene: TRBV27; d_gene: TRBD2; abundance: NA; CDR3nt: TGTGCCAGCAGTGCCCGGACTAGCGGGAGCTCCTACAATGAGCAGTTCTTC; CDR3aa: CASSARTSGSSYNEQFF
j_gene: TRBJ2-2; v_gene: TRBV5-4; d_gene: NA; abundance: NA; CDR3nt: TGTGCCAGCAGCTTGGACCCAGCGGCGAACACCGGGGAGCTGTTTTTT; CDR3aa: CASSLDPAANTGELFF
j_gene: TRBJ2-2; v_gene: TRBV5-1; d_gene: NA; abundance: NA; CDR3nt: TGCGCCAGCAGCTTGTCCCTTACTACCGGGGAGCTGTTTTTT; CDR3aa: CASSLSLTTGELFF
j_gene: TRBJ1-2; v_gene: TRBV11-2; d_gene: TRBD1; abundance: NA; CDR3nt: TGTGCCAGCAGCGCCAGGGGGGTCAATGGCTACACCTTC; CDR3aa: CASSARGVNGYTF
j_gene: TRBJ2-5; v_gene: TRBV4-1; d_gene: TRBD2; abundance: NA; CDR3nt: TGCGCCAGCAGCCAAACTAGCGGGGGGTATCAAGAGACCCAGTACTTC; CDR3aa: CASSQTSGGYQETQYF
j_gene: TRBJ2-7; v_gene: TRBV7-9; d_gene: NA; abundance: NA; CDR3nt: TGTGCCAGCACCCCAGGAGGGTTCCGCGAGCAGTACTTC; CDR3aa: CASTPGGFREQYF
j_gene: TRBJ1-6; v_gene: TRBV4-3; d_gene: NA; abundance: NA; CDR3nt: TGCGCCAGCAGCCAAGATAAATGGGTCGGGAGCTCCTATAATTCACCCCTCCACTTT; CDR3aa: CASSQDKWVGSSYNSPLHF
j_gene: TRBJ2-5; v_gene: TRBV30; d_gene: TRBD1; abundance: NA; CDR3nt: TGTGCCTGGAGGTCACAGGGGGAGACCCAGTACTTC; CDR3aa: CAWRSQGETQYF
j_gene: TRBJ2-7; v_gene: TRBV6-5; d_gene: TRBD2; abundance: once; CDR3nt: TGTGCCAGCAGTTACTCGGTAGCGGGGGGGTCCTACGAGCAGTACTTC; CDR3aa: CASSYSVAGGSYEQYF
j_gene: TRBJ2-7; v_gene: TRBV9; d_gene: NA; abundance: hyperexpanded; CDR3nt: TGTGCCAGCAGCGTAGCCTTAGGACAGTACTACGAGCAGTACTTC; CDR3aa: CASSVALGQYYEQYF
j_gene: TRBJ1-1; v_gene: TRBV27; d_gene: NA; abundance: NA; CDR3nt: TGTGCCAGCAGTTTATCAGGGGCGGATAGGGCTCCGATGAACACTGAAGCTTTCTTT; CDR3aa: CASSLSGADRAPMNTEAFF
j_gene: TRBJ2-7; v_gene: TRBV4-3; d_gene: NA; abundance: NA; CDR3nt: TGCGCCAGCAGCCAAGAGTACAGCCATCCCTACGAGCAGTACTTC; CDR3aa: CASSQEYSHPYEQYF
j_gene: TRBJ1-5; v_gene: TRBV18; d_gene: NA; abundance: NA; CDR3nt: TGTGCCAGCTCACCCGATCAGGCCAATAATCAGCCCCAGCATTTT; CDR3aa: CASSPDQANNQPQHF
j_gene: TRBJ1-5; v_gene: TRBV28; d_gene: NA; abundance: NA; CDR3nt: TGTGCCAGCAGTTTTTCGGGTTTGGGCAATCAGCCCCAGCATTTT; CDR3aa: CASSFSGLGNQPQHF
j_gene: TRBJ2-1; v_gene: TRBV6-6; d_gene: NA; abundance: NA; CDR3nt: TGTGCCAGCAGTTACTCGAGCAGGGTATCCTACAATGAGCAGTTCTTC; CDR3aa: CASSYSSRVSYNEQFF